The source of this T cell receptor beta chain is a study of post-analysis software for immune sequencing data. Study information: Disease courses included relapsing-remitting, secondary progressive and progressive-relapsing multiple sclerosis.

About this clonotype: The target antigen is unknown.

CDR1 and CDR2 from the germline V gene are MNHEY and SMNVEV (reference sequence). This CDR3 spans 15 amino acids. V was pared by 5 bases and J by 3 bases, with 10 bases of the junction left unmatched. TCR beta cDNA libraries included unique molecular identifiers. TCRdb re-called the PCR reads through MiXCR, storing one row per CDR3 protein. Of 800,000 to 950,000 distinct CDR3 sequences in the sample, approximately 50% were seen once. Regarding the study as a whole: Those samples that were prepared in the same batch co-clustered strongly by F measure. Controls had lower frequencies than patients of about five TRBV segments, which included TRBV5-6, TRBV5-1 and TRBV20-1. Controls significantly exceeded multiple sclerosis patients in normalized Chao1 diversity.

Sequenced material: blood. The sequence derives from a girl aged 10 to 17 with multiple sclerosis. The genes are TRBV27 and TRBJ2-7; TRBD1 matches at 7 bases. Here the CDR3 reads CASSPGQVNFYEQYF. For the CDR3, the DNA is TGTGCCAGCAGTCCCGGACAGGTCAACTTCTACGAGCAGTACTTC.